This T cell receptor (beta chain) was sequenced in a study of T-cell memory formation after mild COVID-19. As for this clonotype: Its antigen is as yet unknown.

Study-wide findings and caveats: Largely, contracting CD4+ clones fell within CM and EM, and contracting CD8+ clones within EMRA.

Germline lookup yields CDR1 LGHNA and CDR2 YSLEER. The CDR3 runs 15 residues. V was trimmed by 1 base and J by 6 bases, leaving 13 bases between them. TCRdb fed the 5' RACE reads into MiXCR, producing one record per CDR3 protein. There are about 340,000 distinct CDR3 sequences in the sample; approximately 16% occur only once, and about 22% lies in the top ten. Sample: PBMCs or a T cell subset sorted from them (not recorded which). The chain couples TRBV4-3 to TRBJ1-5; D gene uncertain. The TCR comes from a man aged 18-30 years who had mild COVID-19 (a few samples of this study predate the infection). Cell type and time point are not known. The CDR3 DNA follows: TGCGCCAGCAGCCAAGGGACCGAAAGGTTTCAGCCCCAGCATTTT. It yields the protein CASSQGTERFQPQHF.